The entry below gives a single T cell receptor beta chain sequence along with its context. Authors' methods: Scientists estimated how many nucleated cells there were by amplifying reference gene primers. Assay: immunoSEQ multiplex PCR; the TCRdb copy retains only in-frame clones and omits some. The V and J calls and clone size come from that table; D and trimming were worked out from the DNA. Here the sample spans under 200,000 clones, approximately 90% being singletons. The data belong to a study of blood T cell repertoires in COVID-19. Study summary: Acute and convalescent COVID-19 specimens originated in the United States, Italy and Spain. T cells, B-cell-depleted T cells, or PBMCs supplied cDNA or gDNA.

V was trimmed by 6 bases and J by 4 bases, leaving 24 bases between them. The CDR3 totals 17 residues. Looked up from germline, CDR1 is SGHAT and CDR2 is FQNNGV. The sequenced material came from peripheral blood. This chain connects TRBV11-2 to TRBJ2-5, with a weak D call TRBD2 (6 bases). This TCR was sampled from a man between 18 and 29 years old with active or convalescent COVID-19. CDR3 in DNA: TGTGCCAGCAGGACAGTGGGGGGTTCTGAGGGACGAGAGACCCAGTACTTC. It translates to CASRTVGGSEGRETQYF.